The present TCR beta chain was sequenced within a study of early T cells in non-severe SARS-CoV-2 infection. On the study more broadly: Chains stayed unpaired after sequencing of bulk RNA from unsorted whole blood.

Trimming removed 5 bases from V and 2 bases from J, with 9 bases in between. CDR1 is SGHTA, CDR2 FQGNSA, per germline. This CDR3 has 14 amino acids. Tagging with unique molecular identifiers was applied to individual cDNA molecules. TCRdb called the 5' RACE reads again in MiXCR, with one record for every CDR3 protein. Of 75,000 to 100,000 distinct CDR3 sequences in the sample, 15% were seen once. Study-wide findings and caveats: Comparison of clonotypes with VDJdb favored anti-spike CD8 responses while missing private and CD4 specificities.

This clonotype was seen only a few times. Its antigen is currently unknown. This TCR derives from an adult who was a healthcare worker with PCR-confirmed SARS-CoV-2 infection or an uninfected control (not recorded which). The chain recombines TRBV7-2 with TRBJ2-2, with unresolved D. Sequencing used whole blood. The CDR3 DNA is TGTGCCAGCAGCCGGATTCTTAACACCGGGGAGCTGTTTTTT. Amino acids: CASSRILNTGELFF.